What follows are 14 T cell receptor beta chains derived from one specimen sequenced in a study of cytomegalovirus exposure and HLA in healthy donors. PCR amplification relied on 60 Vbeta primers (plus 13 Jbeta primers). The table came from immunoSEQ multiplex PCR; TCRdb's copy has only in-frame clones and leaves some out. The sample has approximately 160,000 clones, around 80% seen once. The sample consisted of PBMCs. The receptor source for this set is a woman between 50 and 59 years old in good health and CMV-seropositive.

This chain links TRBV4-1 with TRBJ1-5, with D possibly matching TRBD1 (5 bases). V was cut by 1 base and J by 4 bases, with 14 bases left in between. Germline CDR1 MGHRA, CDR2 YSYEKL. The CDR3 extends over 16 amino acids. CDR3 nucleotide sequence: TGCGCCAGCAGCCAAGGCGGCCAGGGCATGAATCAGCCCCAGCATTTT. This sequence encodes CASSQGGQGMNQPQHF.

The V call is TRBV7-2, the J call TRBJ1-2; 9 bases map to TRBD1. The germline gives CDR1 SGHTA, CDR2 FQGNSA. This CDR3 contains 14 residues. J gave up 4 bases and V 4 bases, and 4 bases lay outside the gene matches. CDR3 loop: CASSSQGAIYGYTF. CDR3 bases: TGTGCCAGCAGCTCACAGGGGGCCATCTATGGCTACACCTTC.

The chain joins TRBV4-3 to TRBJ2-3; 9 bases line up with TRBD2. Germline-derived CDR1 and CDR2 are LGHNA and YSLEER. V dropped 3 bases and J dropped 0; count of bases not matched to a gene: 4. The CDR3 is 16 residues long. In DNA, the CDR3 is TGCGCCAGCAGCCAGGTTAGCGGGGGCAGCACAGATACGCAGTATTTT. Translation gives CASSQVSGGSTDTQYF.

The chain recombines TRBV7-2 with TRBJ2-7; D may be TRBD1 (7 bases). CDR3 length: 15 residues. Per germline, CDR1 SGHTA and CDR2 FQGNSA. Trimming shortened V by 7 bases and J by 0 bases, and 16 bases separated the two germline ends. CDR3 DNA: TGTGCCAGCACCCCGGGAGACAGGGACTCCTACGAGCAGTACTTC. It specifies CASTPGDRDSYEQYF.

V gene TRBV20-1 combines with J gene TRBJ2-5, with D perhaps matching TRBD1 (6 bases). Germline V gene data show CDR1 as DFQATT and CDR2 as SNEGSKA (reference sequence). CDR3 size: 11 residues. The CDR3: CSLGAAETQYF. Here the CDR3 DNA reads TGCAGCTTGGGGGCTGCAGAGACCCAGTACTTC.

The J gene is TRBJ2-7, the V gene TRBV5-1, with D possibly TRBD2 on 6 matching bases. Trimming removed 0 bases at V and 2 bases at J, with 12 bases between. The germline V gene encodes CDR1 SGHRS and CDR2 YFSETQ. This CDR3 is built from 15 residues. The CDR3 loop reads CASSLAGREPYEQYF. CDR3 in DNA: TGCGCCAGCAGCTTGGCGGGGCGGGAACCCTACGAGCAGTACTTC.

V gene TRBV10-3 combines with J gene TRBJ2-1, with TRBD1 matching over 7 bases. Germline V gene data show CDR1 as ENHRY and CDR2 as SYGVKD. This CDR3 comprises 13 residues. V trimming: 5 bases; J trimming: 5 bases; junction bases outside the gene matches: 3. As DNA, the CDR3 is TGTGCCATCAGTTACGACAGGGACAATGAGCAGTTCTTC. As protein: CAISYDRDNEQFF.

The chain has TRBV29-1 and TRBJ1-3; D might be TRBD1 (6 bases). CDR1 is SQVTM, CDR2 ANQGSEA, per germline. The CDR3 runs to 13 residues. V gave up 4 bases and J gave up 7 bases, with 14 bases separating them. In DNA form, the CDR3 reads TGCAGCGTTGGGGAGACAGGAGCGAACACCATATATTTT. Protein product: CSVGETGANTIYF.

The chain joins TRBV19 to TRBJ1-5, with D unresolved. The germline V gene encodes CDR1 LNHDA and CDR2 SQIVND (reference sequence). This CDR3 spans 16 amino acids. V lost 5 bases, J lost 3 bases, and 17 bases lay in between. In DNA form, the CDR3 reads TGTGCCAGTAGTTTCACCGTAGGCGGCCTCAATCAGCCCCAGCATTTT. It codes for CASSFTVGGLNQPQHF.

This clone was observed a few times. The CDR3 spells CASSETQANTQYF. DNA of the CDR3: TGTGCCAGCAGTGAAACCCAGGCTAATACGCAGTATTTT. The chain links TRBV2 to TRBJ2-3; D call uncertain. CDR1 is SNHLY and CDR2 is FYNNEI in the germline V gene. The V end lost 2 bases, the J end lost 7 bases, and 10 bases lay between the germline ends. The CDR3 is 13 residues long.

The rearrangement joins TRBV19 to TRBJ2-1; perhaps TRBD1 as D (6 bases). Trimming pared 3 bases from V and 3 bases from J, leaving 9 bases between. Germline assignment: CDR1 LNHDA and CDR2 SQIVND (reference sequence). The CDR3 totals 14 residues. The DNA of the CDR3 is TGTGCCAGTAGTATCGGACAGCTCTACAATGAGCAGTTCTTC. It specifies CASSIGQLYNEQFF.

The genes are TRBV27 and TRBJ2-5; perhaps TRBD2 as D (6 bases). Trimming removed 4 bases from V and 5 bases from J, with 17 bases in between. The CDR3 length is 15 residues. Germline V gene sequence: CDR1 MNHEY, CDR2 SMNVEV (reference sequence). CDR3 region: CASSSPNAGLETQYF. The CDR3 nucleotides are TGTGCCAGCAGTTCTCCAAATGCGGGGCTTGAGACCCAGTACTTC.

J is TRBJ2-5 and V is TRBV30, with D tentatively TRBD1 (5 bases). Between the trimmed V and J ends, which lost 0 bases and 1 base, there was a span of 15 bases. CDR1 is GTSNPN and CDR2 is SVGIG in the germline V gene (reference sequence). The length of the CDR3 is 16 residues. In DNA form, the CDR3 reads TGTGCCTGGAGTGTACAGGTAGACATATTCCAAGAGACCCAGTACTTC. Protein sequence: CAWSVQVDIFQETQYF. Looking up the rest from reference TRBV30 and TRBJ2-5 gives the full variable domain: SQTIHQWPATLVQPVGSPLSLECTVEGTSNPNLYWYRQAAGRGLQLLFYSVGIGQISSEVPQNLSASRPQDRQFILSSKKLLLSDSGFYLCAWSVQVDIFQETQYFGPGTRLLVL.

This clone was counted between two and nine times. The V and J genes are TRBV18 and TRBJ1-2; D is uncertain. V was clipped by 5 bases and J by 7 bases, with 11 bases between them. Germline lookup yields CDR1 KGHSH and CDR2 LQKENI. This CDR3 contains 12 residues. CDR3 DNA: TGTGCCAGCTCAGAAAACGAGGCTGGCTACACCTTC. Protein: CASSENEAGYTF. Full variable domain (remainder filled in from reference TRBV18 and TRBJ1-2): NAGVMQNPRHLVRRRGQEARLRCSPMKGHSHVYWYRQLPEEGLKFMVYLQKENIIDESGMPKERFSAEFPKEGPSILRIQQVVRGDSAAYFCASSENEAGYTFGSGTRLTVV.